This T cell receptor (beta chain) was sequenced during a study of blood T cell repertoires in COVID-19. In the study overall: The United States, Italy and Spain supplied acute and convalescent COVID-19 samples. Sample material is recorded as cDNA or gDNA derived from T cells, B-cell-depleted T cells, or PBMCs.

The CDR3 loop spans 16 amino acids. V lost 6 bases, J lost 4 bases, and 12 bases stayed unmatched. Per germline, CDR1 SQVTM and CDR2 ANQGSEA. Original processing methods: Nucleated cell counts were estimated from reference gene primer amplification. Method: immunoSEQ multiplex PCR; TCRdb's copy keeps in-frame clones and lacks some. That table gives V, J and clone size, and the DNA gave D and trimming. The sample records about 140,000 clones, 65% to 90% being singletons. Input material: peripheral blood. The V call is TRBV29-1, the J call TRBJ2-2; the match to TRBD2 covers 9 bases. The source of this sequence is a man aged 55 to 69 with active or convalescent COVID-19. CDR3 protein: CSVGLWPSGITGELFF. Written as DNA, the CDR3 is TGCAGCGTCGGATTGTGGCCTAGCGGGATCACCGGGGAGCTGTTTTTT.